This T cell receptor beta chain was recorded in a study of T cell changes during pregnancy in multiple sclerosis. Germline V CDR1 and CDR2: GTSNPN, SVGIG (reference sequence). This CDR3 is 14 amino acids long. Losses at the gene ends were 4 bases for V and 2 bases for J; bases not matched to a gene: 8. TCRdb keeps only in-frame clones here, not all; method: immunoSEQ multiplex PCR. Among fewer than 110,000 clones listed, approximately 90% were seen once. V usage is TRBV30 and J usage is TRBJ2-7; 7 bases are a match to TRBD1. The source material was peripheral blood, sampled after pregnancy. The clonotype comes from a female donor with multiple sclerosis, enrolled in a pregnancy study. The CDR3 region is CAWKDGTETYEQYF. The CDR3 bases are TGTGCCTGGAAGGACGGGACAGAGACCTACGAGCAGTACTTC.